The 21 T cell receptor beta chains reported below all come from one sample, sequenced in a study of shared clonotypes between healthy human individuals. TCRdb's table, derived via immunoSEQ multiplex PCR, lists solely in-frame clones and lacks some. The sample holds around 1.5 million clones, 95% to 99% seen once. Sequencing was performed on naive CD4+ T cells sorted from blood. The subset was: CD45RA+ positively selected. These receptors originate from a man aged 25-40 years in good health.

The chain has TRBV9 and TRBJ2-3; TRBD1 aligns across 10 bases. CDR1 and CDR2 (germline): SGDLS, YYNGEE. V was pared by 1 base and J by 2 bases, with 7 bases of the junction left unmatched. The CDR3 length is 17 residues. CDR3 coding DNA: TGTGCCAGCAGCGTAATTGGGACAGGGGTTGTCACAGATACGCAGTATTTT. Translation gives CASSVIGTGVVTDTQYF.

With regard to this clone: This sample also contains other DNA sequences that code for the same CDR3. The rearrangement links TRBV7-9 to TRBJ1-4; 7 positions match TRBD1. After removal of 3 bases from V and 5 bases from J, the junction contained 3 bases not matched to a gene. The CDR3 loop spans 14 amino acids. Looked up from germline, CDR1 is SEHNR and CDR2 is FQNEAQ (reference sequence). This CDR3 reads CASSLGQSNEKLFF. CDR3 DNA: TGTGCCAGCAGCTTGGGACAGTCCAATGAAAAACTGTTTTTT.

V and J are TRBV19 and TRBJ1-5, with TRBD1 as a possible D gene (5 bases). The length of the CDR3 is 16 residues. CDR1 is LNHDA and CDR2 is SQIVND in the germline V gene (reference sequence). V lost 3 bases and J lost 6, with 18 bases in between. The CDR3 here is CASSMVRVAVGQPQHF. CDR3 in DNA: TGTGCCAGTAGTATGGTCAGGGTTGCGGTCGGTCAGCCCCAGCATTTT. Drawing the rest from reference TRBV19 and TRBJ1-5, the complete variable domain is DGGITQSPKYLFRKEGQNVTLSCEQNLNHDAMYWYRQDPGQGLRLIYYSQIVNDFQKGDIAEGYSVSREKKESFPLTVTSAQKNPTAFYLCASSMVRVAVGQPQHFGDGTRLSIL.

The rearrangement links TRBV6-1 to TRBJ1-4, with unresolved D. Trimming removed 6 bases from V and 11 bases from J, with 7 bases in between. CDR3 length: 10 residues. CDR1 and CDR2 (germline): MNHNS, SASEGT. CDR3 in amino acids: CASRDGKLFF. The CDR3 coding sequence is TGTGCCAGCAGGGACGGGAAACTGTTTTTT.

This clone appeared once. V gene TRBV6-5 combines with J gene TRBJ2-3; 10 bases are a match to TRBD2. Germline V gene data show CDR1 as MNHEY and CDR2 as SVGAGI. The length of the CDR3 is 16 residues. Trimming took 2 bases from V and 6 from J; bases not matched to a gene: 8. CDR3 region: CASSYAPSGSMDTQYF. CDR3 nucleotides: TGTGCCAGCAGTTACGCGCCTAGCGGGAGTATGGATACGCAGTATTTT.

This clone was seen just once. The chain joins TRBV18 to TRBJ2-7; 11 positions match TRBD2. Unmatched junction bases numbered 5, after V lost 3 bases and J lost 4 bases. The CDR3 sequence is 15 residues long. Germline V gene data show CDR1 as KGHSH and CDR2 as LQKENI. The CDR3 nucleotides are TGTGCCAGCTCACCCAGGACTAGCGGGTTTTACGAGCAGTACTTC. It specifies CASSPRTSGFYEQYF.

The rearrangement links TRBV11-2 to TRBJ1-1, with no clear D. The CDR3 totals 15 residues. Germline CDR1 reads SGHAT; CDR2 reads FQNNGV. Trimming took 3 bases from V and 2 from J, leaving 13 bases between them. The CDR3 DNA is TGTGCCAGCAGCTTTTACTACAGCCCAAACACTGAAGCTTTCTTT. Protein sequence: CASSFYYSPNTEAFF. Supplemented by reference TRBV11-2 and TRBJ1-1, the full variable domain reads EAGVAQSPRYKIIEKRQSVAFWCNPISGHATLYWYQQILGQGPKLLIQFQNNGVVDDSQLPKDRFSAERLKGVDSTLKIQPAKLEDSAVYLCASSFYYSPNTEAFFGQGTRLTVV.

The chain combines TRBV28 with TRBJ2-3; D gene unclear. The CDR3 is 13 residues long. V was trimmed by 8 bases and J by 3 bases, leaving 12 bases between them. CDR1 is MDHEN and CDR2 is SYDVKM in the germline V gene. The DNA of the CDR3 is TGTGCCAGCCGGACGCGAACTACAGATACGCAGTATTTT. This encodes CASRTRTTDTQYF.

This chain joins TRBV5-4 and TRBJ2-2; 10 bases agree with TRBD2. The junction had 3 bases not matched to a gene; V was cut back by 4 bases and J by 3 bases. The CDR3 covers 15 residues. The germline V gene encodes CDR1 SGHNT and CDR2 YYREEE (reference sequence). CDR3 residues: CASSQAGGDTGELFF. The CDR3 bases are TGTGCCAGCAGCCAAGCGGGAGGGGACACCGGGGAGCTGTTTTTT.

V usage is TRBV19 and J usage is TRBJ2-1; D possibly corresponds to TRBD2 (5 bases). The germline gives CDR1 LNHDA, CDR2 SQIVND (reference sequence). The V end lost 4 bases, the J end lost 0 bases, and 13 bases lay between the germline ends. There are 16 residues in the CDR3. CDR3 region: CASSTPKRNSYNEQFF. The CDR3 DNA reads as TGTGCCAGTAGTACCCCCAAGCGGAACTCCTACAATGAGCAGTTCTTC. Full variable domain (rest looked up from reference TRBV19 and TRBJ2-1): DGGITQSPKYLFRKEGQNVTLSCEQNLNHDAMYWYRQDPGQGLRLIYYSQIVNDFQKGDIAEGYSVSREKKESFPLTVTSAQKNPTAFYLCASSTPKRNSYNEQFFGPGTRLTVL.

This clone showed up just once. The identical CDR3 is also encoded by other nucleotide sequences in the sample. This chain joins TRBV28 and TRBJ1-5, with TRBD1 matching 7 bases. From germline, CDR1 is MDHEN and CDR2 SYDVKM. The V and J ends lost 2 bases and 3 bases, in that order; junction bases with no gene match: 4. The CDR3 consists of 15 residues. CDR3 coding DNA: TGTGCCAGCAGTTTACGGACAGGCCTCAATCAGCCCCAGCATTTT. It codes for CASSLRTGLNQPQHF.

V usage is TRBV9 and J usage is TRBJ2-3; 7 bases agree with TRBD2. This CDR3 contains 15 residues. Unmatched junction bases numbered 3, after V lost 0 bases and J lost 2 bases. Germline V gives CDR1 SGDLS, CDR2 YYNGEE. The CDR3 DNA follows: TGTGCCAGCAGCGTAGGCGGGGGTCACACAGATACGCAGTATTTT. This translates into CASSVGGGHTDTQYF.

The chain recombines TRBV6-5 with TRBJ1-2; tentatively, D is TRBD1 (5 bases). The CDR3 has 15 amino acids. The ends were cut back, 6 bases at V and 4 bases at J, with 18 bases in the middle. The germline V gene has CDR1 MNHEY and CDR2 SVGAGI. CDR3 protein: CASRATGGEGYGYTF. The CDR3 DNA reads TGTGCCAGCAGAGCTACAGGAGGCGAGGGCTATGGCTACACCTTC.

This chain joins TRBV11-3 and TRBJ2-1; the match to TRBD2 covers 10 bases. The V and J ends lost 1 base and 7 bases, in that order; junction bases with no gene match: 7. Germline loops: CDR1 SGHNT, CDR2 YENEEA. The length of the CDR3 is 16 residues. The chain's CDR3 is CASSLGTSGVGNEQFF. The DNA for the CDR3 is TGTGCCAGCAGCTTAGGTACTAGCGGGGTCGGTAATGAGCAGTTCTTC. Full variable domain (outside the CDR3, taken from reference TRBV11-3 and TRBJ2-1): EAGVVQSPRYKIIEKKQPVAFWCNPISGHNTLYWYLQNLGQGPELLIRYENEEAVDDSQLPKDRFSAERLKGVDSTLKIQPAELGDSAVYLCASSLGTSGVGNEQFFGPGTRLTVL.

The rearrangement links TRBV5-4 to TRBJ1-1; D is undetermined. The CDR3 has 15 residues. From germline, CDR1 is SGHNT and CDR2 YYREEE (reference sequence). The V end lost 4 bases, the J end lost 1 base, and 14 bases lay between the germline ends. The DNA for the CDR3 is TGTGCCAGCAGCCCAGGCAGCGCAGCGAACACTGAAGCTTTCTTT. It codes for CASSPGSAANTEAFF.

The CDR3 protein is CAISALAGGGETQYF. CDR3 bases: TGTGCCATCAGTGCCCTAGCGGGAGGTGGAGAGACCCAGTACTTC. V usage is TRBV10-3 and J usage is TRBJ2-5, with 11 bases identical to TRBD2. The ends lost 4 bases at V and 4 bases at J; junction bases unmatched: 5. Germline lookup yields CDR1 ENHRY and CDR2 SYGVKD. The CDR3 runs to 15 residues.

The chain is built from TRBV28 and TRBJ1-2, with 9 positions matching TRBD1. V shed 6 bases, J shed 4 bases, and the junction held 9 bases outside the gene matches. The CDR3 totals 15 residues. CDR1 and CDR2 from the germline V gene are MDHEN and SYDVKM. The CDR3 region is CASRIPGTGSYGYTF. CDR3 nucleotide sequence: TGTGCCAGCAGGATACCGGGGACAGGGTCCTATGGCTACACCTTC.

This clone showed up just once. The CDR3: CASSQDLARAQHF. CDR3 DNA: TGCGCCAGCAGCCAAGATCTTGCCAGGGCCCAGCATTTT. The chain combines TRBV4-3 with TRBJ1-5, with D tentatively TRBD1 (5 bases). Germline V gives CDR1 LGHNA, CDR2 YSLEER. Trimming took 0 bases from V and 11 from J, leaving 11 bases between them. The CDR3 runs 13 residues.

The CDR3 region has the DNA TGCGCCAGCAGCCGAGGACCAAACCAAGAGACCCAGTACTTC. This gives the protein CASSRGPNQETQYF. This rearrangement joins TRBV4-3 to TRBJ2-5; D call uncertain. The V and J ends lost 4 bases and 0 bases respectively, with 9 bases between them. CDR1 and CDR2 from the germline V gene are LGHNA and YSLEER. This CDR3 has 14 amino acids.

V and J are TRBV19 and TRBJ1-4, with D hard to call. Germline V CDR1 and CDR2: LNHDA, SQIVND (reference sequence). Trimming left V 7 bases short and J 0 bases short, with 9 bases between. CDR3 size: 14 residues. The CDR3 DNA reads TGTGCCAGTAATACCCAAGCAACTAATGAAAAACTGTTTTTT. Translation: CASNTQATNEKLFF.

The chain recombines TRBV19 with TRBJ2-7, with D possibly matching TRBD2 (6 bases). Germline V CDR1 and CDR2: LNHDA, SQIVND (reference sequence). The length of the CDR3 is 14 residues. The V gene lost 5 bases and the J gene lost 0 bases, with 11 bases spanning the gap. The CDR3 sequence is CASSVTSTSYEQYF. CDR3 DNA sequence: TGTGCCAGTAGTGTGACTAGTACCTCCTACGAGCAGTACTTC.